The clone carrying this TCR beta chain was seen repeatedly, ten times or more. No antigen is known for it. Germline CDR1 is SEHNR and CDR2 is FQNEAQ (reference sequence). V was clipped by 1 base and J by 3 bases, with 7 bases between them. This CDR3 region has 13 residues. The source material, RNA transcripts, was used to amplify TCR beta CDR3 regions. The study used the HTBI primer set for a first-round RT-PCR of the TCR CDR3. One entry per CDR3 protein results from TCRdb running MiXCR on the multiplex PCR reads. In the table there are about 690,000 distinct CDR3 sequences, 17% of which are singletons. The data were taken from a study of T cells in Graves' hyperthyroidism and ophthalmopathy. General study findings and limits: Most expanded thyroid clonotypes above 0.001 also appeared in blood.

No ophthalmopathy progression within 18 months constituted stable Graves' hyperthyroidism. Patients aged 18 to 65 had newly diagnosed hyperthyroidism lasting under 2 months. Uncontrolled infection, other autoimmune disease, pregnancy and lactation each barred patients from inclusion. The J gene is TRBJ2-7, the V gene TRBV7-9, with D uncertain. Sequenced: blood. This TCR came from a man in his fifties with Graves' hyperthyroidism. DNA of the CDR3: TGTGCCAGCAGCTTAGAACAGAACTACGAGCAGTACTTC. Translating gives CASSLEQNYEQYF.